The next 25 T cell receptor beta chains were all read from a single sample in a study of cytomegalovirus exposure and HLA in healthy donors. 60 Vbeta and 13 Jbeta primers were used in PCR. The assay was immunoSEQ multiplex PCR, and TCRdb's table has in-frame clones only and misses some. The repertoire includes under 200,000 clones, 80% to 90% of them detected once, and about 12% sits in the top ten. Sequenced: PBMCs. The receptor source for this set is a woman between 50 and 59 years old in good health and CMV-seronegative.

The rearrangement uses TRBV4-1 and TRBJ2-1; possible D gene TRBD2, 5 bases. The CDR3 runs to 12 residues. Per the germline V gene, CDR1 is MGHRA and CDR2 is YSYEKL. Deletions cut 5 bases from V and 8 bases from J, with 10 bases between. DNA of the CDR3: TGCGCCAGCAGCGGAGTGGGAGATGAGCAGTTCTTC. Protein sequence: CASSGVGDEQFF.

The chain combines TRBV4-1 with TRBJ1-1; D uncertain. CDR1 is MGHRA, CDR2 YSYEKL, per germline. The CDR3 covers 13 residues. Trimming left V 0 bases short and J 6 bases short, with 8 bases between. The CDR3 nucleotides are TGCGCCAGCAGCCAAGAAGTATCGGCTGAAGCTTTCTTT. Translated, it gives CASSQEVSAEAFF.

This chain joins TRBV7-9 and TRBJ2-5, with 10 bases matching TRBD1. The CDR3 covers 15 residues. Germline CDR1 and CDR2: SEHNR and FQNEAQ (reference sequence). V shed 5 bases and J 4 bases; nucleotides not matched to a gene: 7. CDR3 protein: CASSRRQGAGETQYF. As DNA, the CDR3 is TGTGCCAGCAGCCGTAGACAGGGGGCAGGAGAGACCCAGTACTTC.

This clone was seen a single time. The CDR3 region has the DNA TGTGCCAGCAGCTTAACGTTCTTAGCTACGCAGTATTTT. It encodes CASSLTFLATQYF. This rearrangement joins TRBV7-6 to TRBJ2-3; D call uncertain. V shed 2 bases and J shed 8 bases, with 11 bases lying between them. The CDR3 contains 13 residues. Germline V CDR1 and CDR2: SGHVS, FNYEAQ. The complete variable domain, with remaining parts taken from reference TRBV7-6 and TRBJ2-3, reads GAGVSQSPRYKVTKRGQDVALRCDPISGHVSLYWYRQALGQGPEFLTYFNYEAQQDKSGLPNDRFSAERPEGSISTLTIQRTEQRDSAMYRCASSLTFLATQYFGPGTRLTVL.

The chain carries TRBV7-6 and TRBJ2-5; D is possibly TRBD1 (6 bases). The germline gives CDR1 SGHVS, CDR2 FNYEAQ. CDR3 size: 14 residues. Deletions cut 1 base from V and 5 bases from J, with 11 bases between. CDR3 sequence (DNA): TGTGCCAGCAGCTTAGATGAGGGGGAGGAGACCCAGTACTTC. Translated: CASSLDEGEETQYF.

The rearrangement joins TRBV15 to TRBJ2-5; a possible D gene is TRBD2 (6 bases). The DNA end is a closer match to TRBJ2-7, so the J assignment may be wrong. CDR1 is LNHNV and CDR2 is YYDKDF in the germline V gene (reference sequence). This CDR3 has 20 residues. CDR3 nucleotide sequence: TGTGCCACCAGCAGAGATGCGGGAATCGGAGAGCGAGATCGTCCCTACGAGCAGTACTTC. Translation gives CATSRDAGIGERDRPYEQYF.

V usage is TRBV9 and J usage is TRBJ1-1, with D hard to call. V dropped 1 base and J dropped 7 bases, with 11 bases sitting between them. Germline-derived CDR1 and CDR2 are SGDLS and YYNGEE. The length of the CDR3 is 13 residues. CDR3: CASSVQIGNEAFF. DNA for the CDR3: TGTGCCAGCAGCGTACAGATCGGGAATGAAGCTTTCTTT.

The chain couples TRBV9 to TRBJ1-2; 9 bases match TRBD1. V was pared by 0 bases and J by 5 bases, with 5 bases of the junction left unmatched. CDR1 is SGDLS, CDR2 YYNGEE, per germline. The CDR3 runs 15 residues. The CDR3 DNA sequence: TGTGCCAGCAGCGTAGCCGGGACAGGGCCGTATGGCTACACCTTC. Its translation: CASSVAGTGPYGYTF.

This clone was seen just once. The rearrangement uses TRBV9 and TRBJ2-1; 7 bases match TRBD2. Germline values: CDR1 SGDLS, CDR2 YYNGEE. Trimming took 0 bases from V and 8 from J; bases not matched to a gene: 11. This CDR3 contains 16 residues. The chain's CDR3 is CASSVEGGRRLDEQFF. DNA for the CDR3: TGTGCCAGCAGCGTAGAGGGCGGGAGAAGGTTAGATGAGCAGTTCTTC.

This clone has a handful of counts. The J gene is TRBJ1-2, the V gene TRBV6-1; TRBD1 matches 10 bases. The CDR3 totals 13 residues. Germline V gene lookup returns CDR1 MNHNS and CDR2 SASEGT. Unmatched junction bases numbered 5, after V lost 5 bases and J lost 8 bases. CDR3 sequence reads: CASSLDRGRGYTF. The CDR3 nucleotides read TGTGCCAGCAGTTTGGACAGGGGGAGAGGCTACACCTTC.

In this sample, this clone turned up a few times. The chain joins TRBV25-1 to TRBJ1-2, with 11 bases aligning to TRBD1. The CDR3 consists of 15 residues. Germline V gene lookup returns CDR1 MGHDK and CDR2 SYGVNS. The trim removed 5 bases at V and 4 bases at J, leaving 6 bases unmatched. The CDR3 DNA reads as TGTGCCAGCAGTTTCAGGACAGGGGGCTTCTATGGCTACACCTTC. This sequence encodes CASSFRTGGFYGYTF.

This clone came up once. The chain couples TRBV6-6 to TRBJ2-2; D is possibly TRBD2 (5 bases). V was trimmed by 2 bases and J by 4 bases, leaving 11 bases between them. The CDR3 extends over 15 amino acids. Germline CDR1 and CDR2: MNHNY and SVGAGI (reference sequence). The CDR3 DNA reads TGTGCCAGCAGTTACAGCACTAGTGGCACCGGGGAGCTGTTTTTT. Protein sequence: CASSYSTSGTGELFF.

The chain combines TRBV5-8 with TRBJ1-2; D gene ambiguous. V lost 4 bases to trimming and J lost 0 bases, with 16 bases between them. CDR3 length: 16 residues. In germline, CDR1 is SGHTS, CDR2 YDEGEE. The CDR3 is CASSRREVYSNYGYTF. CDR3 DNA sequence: TGTGCCAGCAGCCGCCGGGAAGTTTATTCTAACTATGGCTACACCTTC.

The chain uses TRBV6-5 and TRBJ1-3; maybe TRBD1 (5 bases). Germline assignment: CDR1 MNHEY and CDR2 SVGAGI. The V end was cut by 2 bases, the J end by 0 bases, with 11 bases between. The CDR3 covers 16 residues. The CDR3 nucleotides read TGTGCCAGCAGTTACGTACAGGACCCCTCTGGAAACACCATATATTTT. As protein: CASSYVQDPSGNTIYF.

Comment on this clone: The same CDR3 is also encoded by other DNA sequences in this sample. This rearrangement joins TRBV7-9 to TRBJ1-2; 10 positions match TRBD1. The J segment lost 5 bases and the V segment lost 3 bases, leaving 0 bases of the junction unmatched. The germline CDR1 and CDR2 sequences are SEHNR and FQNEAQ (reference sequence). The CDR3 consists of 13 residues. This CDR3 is CASSLGQGYGYTF. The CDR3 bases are TGTGCCAGCAGCTTGGGACAGGGGTATGGCTACACCTTC.

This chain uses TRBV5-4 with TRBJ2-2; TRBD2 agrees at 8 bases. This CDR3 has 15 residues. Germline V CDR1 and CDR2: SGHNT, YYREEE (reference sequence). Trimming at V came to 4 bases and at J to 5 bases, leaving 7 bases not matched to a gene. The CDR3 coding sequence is TGTGCCAGCAGCGAGGGGGGGACTAGAACCGGGGAGCTGTTTTTT. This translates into CASSEGGTRTGELFF. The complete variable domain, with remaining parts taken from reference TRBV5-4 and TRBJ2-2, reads ETGVTQSPTHLIKTRGQQVTLRCSSQSGHNTVSWYQQALGQGPQFIFQYYREEENGRGNFPPRFSGLQFPNYSSELNVNALELDDSALYLCASSEGGTRTGELFFGEGSRLTVL.

This chain's CDR3 is CASSVGTASNYGYTF. The CDR3 nucleotides are TGTGCCAGCAGCGTCGGGACAGCCAGTAACTATGGCTACACCTTC. The rearrangement joins TRBV9 to TRBJ1-2; TRBD1 aligns across 7 bases. The germline V gene has CDR1 SGDLS and CDR2 YYNGEE. The CDR3 consists of 15 residues. The junction had 5 bases not matched to a gene; V was cut back by 2 bases and J by 1 base.

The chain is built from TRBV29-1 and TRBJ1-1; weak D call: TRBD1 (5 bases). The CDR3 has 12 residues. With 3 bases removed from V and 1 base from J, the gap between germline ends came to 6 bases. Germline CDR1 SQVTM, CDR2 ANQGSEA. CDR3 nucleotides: TGCAGCGTTGACAGGGCGAACACTGAAGCTTTCTTT. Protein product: CSVDRANTEAFF. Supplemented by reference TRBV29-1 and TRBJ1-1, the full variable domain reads SAVISQKPSRDICQRGTSLTIQCQVDSQVTMMFWYRQQPGQSLTLIATANQGSEATYESGFVIDKFPISRPNLTFSTLTVSNMSPEDSSIYLCSVDRANTEAFFGQGTRLTVV.

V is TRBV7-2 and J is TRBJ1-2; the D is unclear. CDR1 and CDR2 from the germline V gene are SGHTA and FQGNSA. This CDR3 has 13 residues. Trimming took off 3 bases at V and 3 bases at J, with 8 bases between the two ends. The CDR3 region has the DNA TGTGCCAGCAGCTTGTACATGCACTATGGCTACACCTTC. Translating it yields CASSLYMHYGYTF.

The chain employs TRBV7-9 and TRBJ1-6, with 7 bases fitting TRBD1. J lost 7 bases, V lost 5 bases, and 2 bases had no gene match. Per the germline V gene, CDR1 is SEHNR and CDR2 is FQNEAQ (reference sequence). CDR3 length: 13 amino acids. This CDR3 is CASSQQGNSPLHF. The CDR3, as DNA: TGTGCCAGCAGCCAACAGGGGAATTCACCCCTCCACTTT.

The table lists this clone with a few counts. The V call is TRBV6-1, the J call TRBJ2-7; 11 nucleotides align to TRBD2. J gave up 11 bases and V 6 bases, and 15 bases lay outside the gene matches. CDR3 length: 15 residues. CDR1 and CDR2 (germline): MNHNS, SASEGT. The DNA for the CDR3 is TGTGCCAGCAGCTTGGGGACTAGCGGCTCTGAGGTGGAGTACTTC. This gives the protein CASSLGTSGSEVEYF.

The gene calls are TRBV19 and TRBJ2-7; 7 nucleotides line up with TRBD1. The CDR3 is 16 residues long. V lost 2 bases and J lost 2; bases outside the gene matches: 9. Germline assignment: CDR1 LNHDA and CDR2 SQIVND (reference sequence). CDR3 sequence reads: CASSISGQAGTYEQYF. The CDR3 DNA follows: TGTGCCAGTAGTATATCCGGACAGGCGGGCACCTACGAGCAGTACTTC.

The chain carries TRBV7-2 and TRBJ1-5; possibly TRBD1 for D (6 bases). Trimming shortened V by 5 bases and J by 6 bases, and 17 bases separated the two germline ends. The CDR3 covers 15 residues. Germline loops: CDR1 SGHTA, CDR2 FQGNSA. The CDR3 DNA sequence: TGTGCCAGCAGCCGAAACAGGGCACTAGGTCAGCCCCAGCATTTT. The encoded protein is CASSRNRALGQPQHF.

CDR3 sequence reads: CASRPSSGTEAFF. The CDR3 bases are TGTGCCAGCAGACCTTCCTCGGGGACTGAAGCTTTCTTT. The V and J genes are TRBV28 and TRBJ1-1; D gene ambiguous. V gave up 6 bases and J gave up 5 bases, with 13 bases separating them. CDR1 and CDR2 from the germline V gene are MDHEN and SYDVKM. CDR3 length: 13 amino acids.

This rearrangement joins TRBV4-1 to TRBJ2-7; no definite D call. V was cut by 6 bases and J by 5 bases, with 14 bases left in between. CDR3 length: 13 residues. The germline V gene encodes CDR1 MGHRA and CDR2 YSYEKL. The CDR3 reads CASSPSMSDEQYF. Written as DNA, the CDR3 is TGCGCCAGCAGTCCATCTATGTCGGACGAGCAGTACTTC.